This entry describes one TCR beta chain. The data originate from a study of blood T cell repertoires in COVID-19. At the level of the study: The cDNA or gDNA used as material had been derived from T cells, B-cell-depleted T cells, or PBMCs.

V lost 4 bases and J 2 bases, leaving 12 bases between the germline ends. Germline assignment: CDR1 SGHRS and CDR2 YFSETQ. The CDR3 covers 14 residues. Using immunoSEQ multiplex PCR, the repertoire was profiled, and TCRdb retains in-frame clones only, with some absent. The table records under 200,000 clones, about 90% of them present only once. The sequence derives from a man between 18 and 29 years old with active or convalescent COVID-19. The sequencing sample was made of peripheral blood. The chain has TRBV5-1 and TRBJ2-5; tentatively, D is TRBD1 (6 bases). In DNA, the CDR3 is TGCGCCAGCAGCGCTGGGACAAAACAAGAGACCCAGTACTTC. It yields the protein CASSAGTKQETQYF.